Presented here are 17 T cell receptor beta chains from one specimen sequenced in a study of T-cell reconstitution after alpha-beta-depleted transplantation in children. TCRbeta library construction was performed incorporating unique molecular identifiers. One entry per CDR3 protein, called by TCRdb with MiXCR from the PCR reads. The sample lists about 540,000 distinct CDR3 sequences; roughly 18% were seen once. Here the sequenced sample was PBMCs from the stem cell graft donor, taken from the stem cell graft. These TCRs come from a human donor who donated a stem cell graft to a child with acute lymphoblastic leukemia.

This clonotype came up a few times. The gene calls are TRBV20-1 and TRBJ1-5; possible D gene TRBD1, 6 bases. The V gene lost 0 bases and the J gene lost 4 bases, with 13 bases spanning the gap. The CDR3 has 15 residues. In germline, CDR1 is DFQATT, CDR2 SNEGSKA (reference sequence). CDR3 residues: CSARDKGVGNQPQHF. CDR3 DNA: TGCAGTGCTAGAGATAAGGGGGTAGGGAATCAGCCCCAGCATTTT.

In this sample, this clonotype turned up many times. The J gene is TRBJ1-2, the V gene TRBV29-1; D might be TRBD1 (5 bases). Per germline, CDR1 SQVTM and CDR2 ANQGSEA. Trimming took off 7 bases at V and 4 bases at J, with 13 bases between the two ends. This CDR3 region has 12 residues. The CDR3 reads CSAAGLRYGYTF. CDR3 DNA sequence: TGCAGCGCCGCAGGGCTCCGCTATGGCTACACCTTC.

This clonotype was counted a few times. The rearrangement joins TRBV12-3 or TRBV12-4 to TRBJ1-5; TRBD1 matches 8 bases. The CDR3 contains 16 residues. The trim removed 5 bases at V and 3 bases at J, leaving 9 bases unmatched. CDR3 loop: CASSPWTGKANQPQHF. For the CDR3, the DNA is TGTGCCAGCAGTCCCTGGACAGGGAAAGCCAATCAGCCCCAGCATTTT.

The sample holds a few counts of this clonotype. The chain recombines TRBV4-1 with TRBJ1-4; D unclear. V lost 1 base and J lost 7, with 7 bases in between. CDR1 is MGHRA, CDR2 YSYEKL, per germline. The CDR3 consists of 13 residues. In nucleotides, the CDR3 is TGCGCCAGCAGCCAAGGACCGCTTGAAAAACTGTTTTTT. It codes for CASSQGPLEKLFF.

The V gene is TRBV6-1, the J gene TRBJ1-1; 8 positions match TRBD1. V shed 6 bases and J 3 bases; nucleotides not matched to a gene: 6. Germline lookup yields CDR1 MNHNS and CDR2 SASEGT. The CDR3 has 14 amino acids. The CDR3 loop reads CASSLKQGDTEAFF. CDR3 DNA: TGTGCCAGCAGCCTAAAACAGGGGGACACTGAAGCTTTCTTT.

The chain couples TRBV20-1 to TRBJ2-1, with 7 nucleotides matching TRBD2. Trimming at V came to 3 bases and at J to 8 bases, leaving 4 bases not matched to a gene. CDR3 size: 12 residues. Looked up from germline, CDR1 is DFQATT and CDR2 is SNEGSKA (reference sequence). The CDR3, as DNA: TGCAGTGCTAGCGGGAGGCGCGATGAGCAGTTCTTC. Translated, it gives CSASGRRDEQFF.

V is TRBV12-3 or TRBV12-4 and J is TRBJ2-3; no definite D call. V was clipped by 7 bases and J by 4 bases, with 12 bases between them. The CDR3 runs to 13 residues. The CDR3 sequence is CASKVPRADTQYF. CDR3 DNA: TGTGCCAGCAAGGTACCCCGGGCAGATACGCAGTATTTT.

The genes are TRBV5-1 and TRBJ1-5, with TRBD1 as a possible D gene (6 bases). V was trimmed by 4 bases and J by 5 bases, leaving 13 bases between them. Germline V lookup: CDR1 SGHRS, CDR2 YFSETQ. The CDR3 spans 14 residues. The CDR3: CASSGGAPDQPQHF. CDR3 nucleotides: TGCGCCAGCAGCGGGGGGGCACCCGATCAGCCCCAGCATTTT.

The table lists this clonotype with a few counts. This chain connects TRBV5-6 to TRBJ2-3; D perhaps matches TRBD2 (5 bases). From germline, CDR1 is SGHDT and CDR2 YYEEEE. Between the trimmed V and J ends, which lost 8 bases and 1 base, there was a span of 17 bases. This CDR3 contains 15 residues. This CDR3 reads CASKGRRKGTDTQYF. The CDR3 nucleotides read TGTGCCAGTAAAGGGAGACGTAAGGGCACAGATACGCAGTATTTT. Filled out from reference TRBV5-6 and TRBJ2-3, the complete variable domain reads DAGVTQSPTHLIKTRGQQVTLRCSPKSGHDTVSWYQQALGQGPQFIFQYYEEEERQRGNFPDRFSGHQFPNYSSELNVNALLLGDSALYLCASKGRRKGTDTQYFGPGTRLTVL.

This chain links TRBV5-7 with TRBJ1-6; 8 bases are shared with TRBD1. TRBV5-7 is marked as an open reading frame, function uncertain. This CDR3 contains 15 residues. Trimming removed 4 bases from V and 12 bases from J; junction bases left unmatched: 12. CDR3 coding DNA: TGTGCCAGCAGCGGAGTAAGGACAGGGCGTTTACCCCTCCACTTT. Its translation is CASSGVRTGRLPLHF.

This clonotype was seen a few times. CDR3: CASSIPGREHIQYF. Here the CDR3 DNA reads TGTGCCAGTAGTATACCCGGGAGGGAGCACATTCAGTACTTC. The V and J genes are TRBV19 and TRBJ2-4, with 8 bases matching TRBD2. With V trimmed by 2 bases and J by 8 bases, 5 bases remained unmatched. The CDR3 consists of 14 residues. Germline V gene data show CDR1 as LNHDA and CDR2 as SQIVND (reference sequence).

CDR3 nucleotides: TGCAGCGTTCAAACCGATTTGATGGAGCAGTACTTC. Encoded protein: CSVQTDLMEQYF. The genes are TRBV29-1 and TRBJ2-7; the D is unclear. CDR3 length: 12 amino acids. Germline V gene data show CDR1 as SQVTM and CDR2 as ANQGSEA. Trimming took off 5 bases at V and 7 bases at J, with 15 bases between the two ends.

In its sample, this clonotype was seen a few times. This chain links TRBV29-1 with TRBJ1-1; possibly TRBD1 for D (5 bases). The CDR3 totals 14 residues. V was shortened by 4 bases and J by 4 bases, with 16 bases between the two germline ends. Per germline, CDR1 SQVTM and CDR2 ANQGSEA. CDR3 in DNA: TGCAGCGTTGCAGGACACCTGAGGGGCACTGAAGCTTTCTTT. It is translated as CSVAGHLRGTEAFF.

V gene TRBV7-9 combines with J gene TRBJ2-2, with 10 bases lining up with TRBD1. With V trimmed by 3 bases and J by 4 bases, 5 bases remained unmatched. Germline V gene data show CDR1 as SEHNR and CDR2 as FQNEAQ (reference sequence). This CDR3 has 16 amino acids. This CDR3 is CASSFVWTGGTGELFF. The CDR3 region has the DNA TGTGCCAGCAGCTTCGTCTGGACAGGGGGCACCGGGGAGCTGTTTTTT.

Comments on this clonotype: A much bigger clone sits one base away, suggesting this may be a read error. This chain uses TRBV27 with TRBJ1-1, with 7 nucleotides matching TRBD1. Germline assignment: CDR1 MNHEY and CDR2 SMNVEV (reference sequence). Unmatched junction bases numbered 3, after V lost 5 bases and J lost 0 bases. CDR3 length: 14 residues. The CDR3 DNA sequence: TGTGCCAGCAGTCAGGGACAGCTGAACACTGAAGCTTTCTTT. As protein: CASSQGQLNTEAFF.

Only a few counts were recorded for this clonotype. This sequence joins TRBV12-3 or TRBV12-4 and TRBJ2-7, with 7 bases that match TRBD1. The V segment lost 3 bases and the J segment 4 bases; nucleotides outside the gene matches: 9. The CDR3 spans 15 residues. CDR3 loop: CASSFSATGTYEQYF. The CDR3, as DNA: TGTGCCAGCAGTTTTTCGGCGACAGGGACGTACGAGCAGTACTTC.

The CDR3 spells CASSKRGVSQETQYF. The CDR3 region has the DNA TGTGCCAGCAGCAAACGAGGGGTGAGCCAAGAGACCCAGTACTTC. This chain uses TRBV21-1 with TRBJ2-5; the DNA was not compared with TRBD1, the D call given in the table. TRBV21-1 is marked as a pseudogene. The CDR3 is 15 residues long.